This is a list of T cell receptor beta chains from one sample in a study of early T cells in non-severe SARS-CoV-2 infection. MiXCR, run by TCRdb on the 5' RACE reads, gives a single entry per CDR3 protein. The sample records about 56,000 distinct CDR3 sequences, roughly 15% being singletons. The sequencing here drew on whole blood, taken at baseline. The origin of the receptors is an adult who was a healthcare worker with PCR-confirmed SARS-CoV-2 infection or an uninfected control (not recorded which). The CDR3 runs from the conserved cysteine through the conserved F or W. The order of the fields is D gene, J gene, V gene, clone size, CDR3 protein, CDR3 DNA. A D gene is named only where the DNA matches it firmly. Clone size, where shown, is once, few, many, or a class for clones that have expanded.

d_call: NA; j_call: TRBJ1-2; v_call: TRBV4-2; clone_size: NA; cdr3_aa: CASSQDFSGYTF; cdr3_nt: TGTGCCAGCAGCCAAGATTTCAGTGGCTACACCTTC
d_call: TRBD1; j_call: TRBJ1-1; v_call: TRBV7-8; clone_size: many; cdr3_aa: CASSPIRADRDTEAFF; cdr3_nt: TGTGCCAGCAGTCCAATAAGGGCCGACAGGGACACTGAAGCTTTCTTT
d_call: TRBD2; j_call: TRBJ2-7; v_call: TRBV20-1; clone_size: NA; cdr3_aa: CSARSPSGAYEQYF; cdr3_nt: TGCAGTGCTAGATCCCCTAGCGGGGCCTACGAGCAGTACTTC
d_call: TRBD1; j_call: TRBJ2-7; v_call: TRBV10-3; clone_size: few; cdr3_aa: CAIRTGTGSYEQYF; cdr3_nt: TGTGCCATCAGGACCGGGACAGGGTCCTACGAGCAGTACTTC
d_call: NA; j_call: TRBJ2-7; v_call: TRBV11-2; clone_size: few; cdr3_aa: CASSLDEQYF; cdr3_nt: TGTGCCAGCAGCTTGGACGAGCAGTACTTC
d_call: NA; j_call: TRBJ2-7; v_call: TRBV18; clone_size: NA; cdr3_aa: CASSSRQSLSYEQYF; cdr3_nt: TGTGCCAGCTCATCAAGACAGAGTCTCTCCTACGAGCAGTACTTC
d_call: TRBD2; j_call: TRBJ2-1; v_call: TRBV5-5; clone_size: few; cdr3_aa: CASSSSWSPGLAKNEQFF; cdr3_nt: TGTGCCAGCAGCTCGTCTTGGTCACCGGGACTAGCTAAGAATGAGCAGTTCTTC
d_call: NA; j_call: TRBJ2-2; v_call: TRBV6-9; clone_size: many; cdr3_aa: CARALRVAAGELFF; cdr3_nt: TGTGCCCGCGCGCTACGGGTAGCTGCCGGGGAGCTGTTTTTT
d_call: TRBD2; j_call: TRBJ2-3; v_call: TRBV20-1; clone_size: NA; cdr3_aa: CSARSSGGAEEDTQYF; cdr3_nt: TGCAGTGCTAGATCCAGCGGGGGGGCCGAGGAAGATACGCAGTATTTT
d_call: NA; j_call: TRBJ2-2; v_call: TRBV6-2/TRBV6-3; clone_size: NA; cdr3_aa: CASIENTGELFF; cdr3_nt: TGTGCCAGCATTGAGAACACCGGGGAGCTGTTTTTT
d_call: TRBD1; j_call: TRBJ1-1; v_call: TRBV6-5; clone_size: NA; cdr3_aa: CASSTYTGQEAFF; cdr3_nt: TGTGCCAGCAGTACATATACGGGACAGGAAGCTTTCTTT
d_call: NA; j_call: TRBJ2-7; v_call: TRBV7-8; clone_size: NA; cdr3_aa: CASSLDGGAYEQYF; cdr3_nt: TGTGCCAGCAGCTTAGACGGGGGAGCCTACGAGCAGTACTTC
d_call: NA; j_call: TRBJ2-3; v_call: TRBV5-6; clone_size: NA; cdr3_aa: CANSPGRGRSSTDTQYF; cdr3_nt: TGTGCCAACAGCCCGGGGAGGGGGCGATCTAGCACAGATACGCAGTATTTT
d_call: NA; j_call: TRBJ2-2; v_call: TRBV11-2; clone_size: NA; cdr3_aa: CASSKITGTTGELFF; cdr3_nt: TGTGCCAGCAGCAAAATCACAGGGACTACCGGGGAGCTGTTTTTT
d_call: NA; j_call: TRBJ2-1; v_call: TRBV20-1; clone_size: NA; cdr3_aa: CSAPGHGYNEQFF; cdr3_nt: TGCAGTGCTCCCGGACACGGGTACAATGAGCAGTTCTTC
d_call: TRBD1; j_call: TRBJ2-1; v_call: TRBV20-1; clone_size: NA; cdr3_aa: CSAQDRTSSYNEQFF; cdr3_nt: TGCAGTGCACAGGACAGGACGAGCTCCTACAATGAGCAGTTCTTC
d_call: NA; j_call: TRBJ2-3; v_call: TRBV29-1; clone_size: many; cdr3_aa: CSVEETPPDTQYF; cdr3_nt: TGCAGCGTTGAGGAGACTCCCCCAGATACGCAGTATTTT
d_call: NA; j_call: TRBJ1-4; v_call: TRBV18; clone_size: many; cdr3_aa: CASSPGVEKLFF; cdr3_nt: TGTGCCAGCTCACCAGGGGTTGAAAAACTGTTTTTT
d_call: TRBD2; j_call: TRBJ2-3; v_call: TRBV19; clone_size: many; cdr3_aa: CASSPGTSGSTRTDTQYF; cdr3_nt: TGTGCCAGTAGTCCTGGGACTAGCGGGAGCACCCGCACAGATACGCAGTATTTT
d_call: NA; j_call: TRBJ2-7; v_call: TRBV7-9; clone_size: once; cdr3_aa: CASSLRANSYEQYF; cdr3_nt: TGTGCCAGCAGCTTAAGAGCCAACTCCTACGAGCAGTACTTC
d_call: TRBD2; j_call: TRBJ2-1; v_call: TRBV20-1; clone_size: few; cdr3_aa: CSAPARRGLAGYNEQFF; cdr3_nt: TGCAGTGCTCCCGCCCGACGAGGACTAGCGGGATACAATGAGCAGTTCTTC
d_call: NA; j_call: TRBJ2-5; v_call: TRBV10-3; clone_size: many; cdr3_aa: CAISDQGIGTQYF; cdr3_nt: TGTGCCATCAGTGATCAGGGCATAGGGACCCAGTACTTC